One sample yielded the 3 T cell receptor beta chains listed below, sequenced in a study of T cell responses to AZD1222 COVID-19 vaccine. Some clones are missing from TCRdb's copy, which holds only in-frame ones; the method was immunoSEQ multiplex PCR. This repertoire shows 100,000 to 130,000 clones, about 90% found once; its top ten account for under 10%. The source material was peripheral blood, sampled 28 days after the second AZD1222 dose. The receptor source for this set is an adult who received the AZD1222 COVID-19 vaccine.

The chain recombines TRBV7-8 with TRBJ2-3, with unresolved D. CDR1 SGHVS and CDR2 FQNEAQ come from the germline V gene. The CDR3 spans 16 residues. V lost 1 base and J lost 0, with 11 bases in between. CDR3 loop: CASSLVGVPSTDTQYF. The CDR3 DNA follows: TGTGCCAGCAGCTTAGTTGGGGTCCCTAGCACAGATACGCAGTATTTT.

The chain links TRBV4-1 to TRBJ1-4; 11 nucleotides agree with TRBD1. Per germline, CDR1 MGHRA and CDR2 YSYEKL. CDR3 length: 16 residues. V trimming: 1 base; J trimming: 7 bases; junction bases outside the gene matches: 5. CDR3 nucleotide sequence: TGCGCCAGCAGCCAAGTTGTCGGGACAGGGGGTGAAAAACTGTTTTTT. Translated, it gives CASSQVVGTGGEKLFF.

V usage is TRBV9 and J usage is TRBJ2-3; 8 nucleotides match TRBD1. The CDR3 loop spans 16 amino acids. Germline lookup yields CDR1 SGDLS and CDR2 YYNGEE. V was pared by 4 bases and J by 0 bases, with 7 bases of the junction left unmatched. CDR3 sequence: CASSSRTGQSTDTQYF. The CDR3 DNA reads TGTGCCAGCAGCTCCAGGACAGGGCAAAGCACAGATACGCAGTATTTT.